This passage covers 17 T cell receptor beta chains from one sample sequenced in a study of blood T cell repertoires in COVID-19. Method: immunoSEQ multiplex PCR; TCRdb's copy keeps in-frame clones and lacks some. Of about 91,000 clones in the sample, about three quarters were seen once. Sequencing input: peripheral blood. The receptors shown here come from a man between 65 and 85 years old with acute or convalescent COVID-19.

The rearrangement joins TRBV7-2 to TRBJ1-2, with D hard to call. The CDR3 runs 13 residues. V gave up 1 base and J gave up 8 bases, with 11 bases separating them. Per germline, CDR1 SGHTA and CDR2 FQGNSA. The CDR3 spells CASSLGGRGGYTF. The DNA of the CDR3 is TGTGCCAGCAGCTTAGGAGGGAGAGGAGGCTACACCTTC.

This rearrangement joins TRBV5-1 to TRBJ2-3, with a tentative D call TRBD2 (5 bases). The CDR3 totals 14 residues. V dropped 0 bases and J dropped 3 bases, with 8 bases sitting between them. Germline V gene sequence: CDR1 SGHRS, CDR2 YFSETQ. The CDR3 spells CASSLGGDTDTQYF. The CDR3 bases are TGCGCCAGCAGCTTGGGGGGAGATACAGATACGCAGTATTTT.

This clone was observed a single time. The V gene is TRBV11-2, the J gene TRBJ2-7, with no clear D. The length of the CDR3 is 12 residues. V was trimmed by 5 bases and J by 3 bases, leaving 8 bases between them. Germline values: CDR1 SGHAT, CDR2 FQNNGV. The CDR3 is CASSHSNYEQYF. The DNA for the CDR3 is TGTGCCAGCAGCCATAGCAACTACGAGCAGTACTTC.

V and J are TRBV30 and TRBJ2-7; TRBD2 is a possible D gene (5 bases). The CDR3 has 14 residues. Germline-derived CDR1 and CDR2 are GTSNPN and SVGIG (reference sequence). Trimming left V 0 bases short and J 2 bases short, with 11 bases between. CDR3 sequence (DNA): TGTGCCTGGAGTGTCGGAGCCGGGACCTACGAGCAGTACGTC. Translated: CAWSVGAGTYEQYV.

This clone came up a few times. The gene calls are TRBV11-1 and TRBJ2-2, with a possible D match to TRBD1 (6 bases). The CDR3 has 16 residues. The V gene's germline CDR1 is SGHAT and CDR2 FQDESV (reference sequence). The V and J ends lost 2 bases and 0 bases respectively, with 10 bases between them. CDR3 in amino acids: CASSLRGSTNTGELFF. CDR3 in DNA: TGTGCCAGCAGCTTAAGGGGGAGCACGAACACCGGGGAGCTGTTTTTT.

The chain links TRBV27 to TRBJ1-2, with D maybe TRBD1 (5 bases). The CDR3 sequence is 14 residues long. V was pared by 5 bases and J by 4 bases, with 14 bases between. Germline V gene data show CDR1 as MNHEY and CDR2 as SMNVEV (reference sequence). The DNA of the CDR3 is TGTGCCAGCAGTCTCGGCAGGGTTGGCTATGGCTACACCTTC. Translation: CASSLGRVGYGYTF.

The chain couples TRBV5-1 to TRBJ2-3, with 8 nucleotides matching TRBD2. Germline CDR1 reads SGHRS; CDR2 reads YFSETQ. With V trimmed by 1 base and J by 1 base, 2 bases remained unmatched. The CDR3 runs 15 residues. The CDR3 loop is CASSLTLAGTDTQYF. CDR3 DNA: TGCGCCAGCAGCTTGACACTAGCGGGCACAGATACGCAGTATTTT.

This clone has only one observation. The gene calls are TRBV6-1 and TRBJ2-7; D might be TRBD2 (6 bases). The V end lost 1 base, the J end lost 3 bases, and 13 bases lay between the germline ends. There are 15 residues in the CDR3. The germline V gene has CDR1 MNHNS and CDR2 SASEGT. CDR3 in DNA: TGTGCCAGCAGTGAAGGGAAGGGGACTCTCTACGAGCAGTACTTC. It encodes CASSEGKGTLYEQYF.

A few counts support this clone. This chain connects TRBV6-1 to TRBJ1-4, with D unclear. Trimming shortened V by 4 bases and J by 5 bases, and 17 bases separated the two germline ends. Germline CDR1 is MNHNS and CDR2 is SASEGT. CDR3 size: 16 residues. The CDR3 nucleotides are TGTGCCAGCAGTGGGGCCGCAAGTGGAATCAATGAAAAACTGTTTTTT. Its translation: CASSGAASGINEKLFF.

The chain joins TRBV5-1 to TRBJ1-5, with 7 positions matching TRBD1. V dropped 0 bases and J dropped 6; count of bases not matched to a gene: 6. This CDR3 has 15 residues. CDR1 and CDR2 from the germline V gene are SGHRS and YFSETQ. The CDR3, as DNA: TGCGCCAGCAGCTTGGAGGGGGCACGGAGTCAGCCCCAGCATTTT. This codes for CASSLEGARSQPQHF.

V gene TRBV9 combines with J gene TRBJ2-3, with a weak D call TRBD2 (7 bases). The CDR3 loop spans 15 amino acids. Per germline, CDR1 SGDLS and CDR2 YYNGEE. V lost 0 bases, J lost 0 bases, and 8 bases lay in between. CDR3 nucleotide sequence: TGTGCCAGCAGCGTAGCGGGGGGCAGCACAGATACGCAGTATTTT. It is translated as CASSVAGGSTDTQYF. Using reference TRBV9 and TRBJ2-3 for the parts outside the CDR3, the full variable domain is DSGVTQTPKHLITATGQRVTLRCSPRSGDLSVYWYQQSLDQGLQFLIQYYNGEERAKGNILERFSAQQFPDLHSELNLSSLELGDSALYFCASSVAGGSTDTQYFGPGTRLTVL.

The chain recombines TRBV15 with TRBJ1-5, with no clear D. Germline V lookup: CDR1 LNHNV, CDR2 YYDKDF (reference sequence). The CDR3 extends over 14 amino acids. Trimming shortened V by 5 bases and J by 4 bases, and 12 bases separated the two germline ends. In DNA form, the CDR3 reads TGTGCCACCAGCCTACCCCGGGGAAATCAGCCCCAGCATTTT. This encodes CATSLPRGNQPQHF. Supplemented by reference TRBV15 and TRBJ1-5, the full variable domain reads DAMVIQNPRYQVTQFGKPVTLSCSQTLNHNVMYWYQQKSSQAPKLLFHYYDKDFNNEADTPDNFQSRRPNTSFCFLDIRSPGLGDTAMYLCATSLPRGNQPQHFGDGTRLSIL.

This chain connects TRBV28 to TRBJ2-5, with TRBD2 as a possible D gene (5 bases). V was cut by 6 bases and J by 8 bases, with 25 bases left in between. The CDR3 is 16 amino acids. Germline CDR1 and CDR2: MDHEN and SYDVKM. Written as DNA, the CDR3 is TGTGCCAGCAGCACGCATTCGGGGAACCAAGAGACAACCCAGTACTTC. Translation: CASSTHSGNQETTQYF.

By its share, this clone is medium-sized (0.01 to 0.1%). Within the sample, other DNA sequences also encode this same CDR3. The chain couples TRBV5-4 to TRBJ2-2; 8 nucleotides align to TRBD1. CDR1 and CDR2 (germline): SGHNT, YYREEE (reference sequence). Germline trimming cut 2 bases from V and 5 bases from J; bases unmatched to any gene: 11. This CDR3 is 17 amino acids long. This CDR3 is CASSFSLQGARTGELFF. The DNA for the CDR3 is TGTGCCAGCAGCTTTAGCCTGCAGGGGGCGCGGACCGGGGAGCTGTTTTTT.

This chain uses TRBV6-5 with TRBJ1-2; a possible D gene is TRBD1 (6 bases). Trimming stripped 8 bases from V and 4 bases from J, with 17 bases between. From germline, CDR1 is MNHEY and CDR2 SVGAGI. The CDR3 sequence is 14 residues long. The CDR3 loop is CASSQGREIYGYTF. CDR3 DNA sequence: TGTGCCAGCTCCCAGGGGAGGGAGATCTATGGCTACACCTTC.

CDR3 residues: CASSPSGGTYEQYV. The DNA of the CDR3 is TGCGCCAGCAGCCCTAGCGGGGGAACCTACGAGCAGTACGTC. This chain links TRBV10-2 with TRBJ2-7, with 10 positions matching TRBD2. The CDR3 covers 14 residues. After removal of 6 bases from V and 2 bases from J, the junction contained 4 bases not matched to a gene. Germline assignment: CDR1 WSHSY and CDR2 SAAADI.

The chain is built from TRBV5-1 and TRBJ1-5; D may be TRBD1 (6 bases). From germline, CDR1 is SGHRS and CDR2 YFSETQ. The CDR3 sequence is 15 residues long. Trimming removed 2 bases from V and 2 bases from J, with 11 bases in between. CDR3: CASSLQGIGNQPQHF. The CDR3, as DNA: TGCGCCAGCAGCTTACAGGGAATTGGCAATCAGCCCCAGCATTTT.